One T cell receptor (beta chain) is described in this entry. The target antigen is unknown. These data are taken from a study of CD8+ T cells in alopecia areata. Study conclusions and caveats: Treatment with tofacitinib significantly lowered scalp clonality and reduced expanded CD8+ clones among the top 100. Especially in alopecia totalis/universalis, lesional scalp showed greater clonality than normal scalp did.

The treatment: oral pan-JAK inhibitor, 5-10 mg twice daily. Investigators isolated RNA and reverse transcribed it into cDNA to act as the sequencing template. The repertoire was sequenced with immunoSEQ multiplex PCR; TCRdb's copy has only in-frame clones and lacks some. Of about 180,000 clones in the sample, roughly 46% were seen once. Germline V CDR1 and CDR2: SGDLS, YYNGEE. The CDR3 runs to 15 residues. V shed 0 bases and J 5 bases; nucleotides not matched to a gene: 6. The sample was CD8+ T cells sorted from blood, taken at week 52, from a patient treated with tofacitinib. This TCR was recovered from a human donor with alopecia areata. This chain links TRBV9 with TRBJ2-5; TRBD2 matches at 8 bases. Here the CDR3 DNA reads TGTGCCAGCAGCGTAGAGGCGGGGGGTTGGGAGACCCAGTACTTC. Residues: CASSVEAGGWETQYF.